The 24 T cell receptor beta chains given below trace back to one sample, sequenced in a study of T cells after yellow fever vaccination. TCRdb recomputed calls from the 5' RACE reads with MiXCR, one row per CDR3 protein. The repertoire holds 320,000 or so distinct CDR3 sequences, around 8.1% seen once, with roughly 18% in the top ten. The source was PBMCs, collected about 41 days after the first yellow fever vaccination. These receptors were taken from a man in his late teens or twenties who received the YFV17D yellow fever vaccine.

This clonotype turned up a few times. V is TRBV5-1 and J is TRBJ1-6; D unclear. The germline CDR1 and CDR2 sequences are SGHRS and YFSETQ. The CDR3 loop spans 15 amino acids. The germline V and J ends were trimmed by 0 bases and 10 bases, with 14 bases remaining between them. The CDR3: CASSLDVAVGSPLHF. The CDR3 nucleotides are TGCGCCAGCAGCTTGGATGTGGCAGTCGGATCACCCCTCCACTTT.

This chain links TRBV7-9 with TRBJ2-3; maybe TRBD1 (6 bases). Germline-derived CDR1 and CDR2 are SEHNR and FQNEAQ (reference sequence). This CDR3 has 16 residues. The ends were cut back, 10 bases at V and 4 bases at J, with 24 bases in the middle. DNA of the CDR3: TGTGCCATTCGACCCCTAATACAGGGATCGGCAGATACGCAGTATTTT. Protein product: CAIRPLIQGSADTQYF.

This clonotype was seen at least ten times. The genes are TRBV5-1 and TRBJ1-3, with D possibly TRBD1 on 5 matching bases. With 4 bases removed from V and 0 bases from J, the gap between germline ends came to 14 bases. The CDR3 sequence is 16 residues long. Germline V gene sequence: CDR1 SGHRS, CDR2 YFSETQ. CDR3 residues: CASSPDIIVSGNTIYF. CDR3 bases: TGCGCCAGCAGCCCGGACATTATAGTCTCTGGAAACACCATATATTTT.

This chain links TRBV24-1 with TRBJ2-1, with TRBD1 matching 9 bases. Germline CDR1 is KGHDR and CDR2 is SFDVKD. There are 16 residues in the CDR3. With 5 bases clipped from V and 3 bases from J, the junction kept 7 bases outside the gene matches. CDR3 in DNA: TGTGCCACCAGTGTGCGGACAGGGGTTTTCTACAATGAGCAGTTCTTC. It yields the protein CATSVRTGVFYNEQFF.

This clonotype came up a few times. This chain connects TRBV27 to TRBJ2-1; the D gene is possibly TRBD2 (7 bases). Trimming removed 7 bases from V and 9 bases from J, with 19 bases in between. The CDR3 sequence is 14 residues long. Per the germline V gene, CDR1 is MNHEY and CDR2 is SMNVEV (reference sequence). The CDR3 loop is CASMGGGGDREQFF. CDR3 DNA sequence: TGTGCCAGCATGGGAGGGGGAGGAGACCGTGAGCAGTTCTTC.

This clonotype has more than one count but fewer than ten. The genes are TRBV7-2 and TRBJ2-1; either TRBD1 or TRBD2 may supply D (5 bases each). Germline V CDR1 and CDR2: SGHTA, FQGNSA. There are 16 residues in the CDR3. V was pared by 3 bases and J by 4 bases, with 16 bases between. The CDR3 reads CASSLPGPPHYNEQFF. The DNA for the CDR3 is TGTGCCAGCAGCTTGCCGGGACCCCCCCATTACAATGAGCAGTTCTTC.

The sample holds a few counts of this clonotype. This sequence joins TRBV11-2 and TRBJ1-2, with a tentative D call TRBD1 (5 bases). This CDR3 region has 12 residues. Germline loops: CDR1 SGHAT, CDR2 FQNNGV. The V end was cut by 2 bases, the J end by 7 bases, with 8 bases between. The CDR3 DNA reads TGTGCCAGCAGCTTATGGGGCTCTGGCTACACCTTC. Its protein product is CASSLWGSGYTF.

This clonotype was counted only a few times. DNA of the CDR3: TGTGCCAGCAGAGGGGGGAACCCCTATGGCTACACCTTC. Translating it yields CASRGGNPYGYTF. The rearrangement links TRBV21-1 to TRBJ1-2; the table's D gene call, TRBD1, was not cross checked with the DNA. TRBV21-1 is a pseudogene. CDR3 size: 13 residues.

This chain links TRBV7-2 with TRBJ1-5; no firm D call. Trimming stripped 5 bases from V and 8 bases from J, with 19 bases between. Germline V gene sequence: CDR1 SGHTA, CDR2 FQGNSA. The CDR3 contains 15 residues. The CDR3 nucleotides are TGTGCCAGCAGCCCCCATGAGGGTCATTGGGAGCCCCAGCATTTT. Translation gives CASSPHEGHWEPQHF.

This chain joins TRBV6-2 or TRBV6-3 and TRBJ2-3; 7 nucleotides line up with TRBD1. The CDR3 consists of 17 residues. Germline CDR1 reads MNHEY; CDR2 reads SVGEGT. After removal of 7 bases from V and 2 bases from J, the junction contained 15 bases not matched to a gene. CDR3 bases: TGTGCCAGCACTCAGGGGATGTGGACAGGATTCACAGATACGCAGTATTTT. It codes for CASTQGMWTGFTDTQYF.

The table lists this clonotype with a few counts. The chain recombines TRBV4-1 with TRBJ2-2, with 8 bases that match TRBD2. V was clipped by 2 bases and J by 1 base; unmatched bases: 3. Germline V gene data show CDR1 as MGHRA and CDR2 as YSYEKL. This CDR3 spans 16 amino acids. CDR3 DNA sequence: TGCGCCAGCAGCCAACGGGAGGGAAGGAACACCGGGGAGCTGTTTTTT. Residues: CASSQREGRNTGELFF.

V is TRBV7-2 and J is TRBJ2-5; possibly TRBD2 for D (5 bases). This CDR3 spans 15 amino acids. Germline values: CDR1 SGHTA, CDR2 FQGNSA. Trimming removed 5 bases from V and 4 bases from J, with 17 bases in between. The CDR3: CASSHWTARGETQYF. As DNA, the CDR3 is TGTGCCAGCAGCCACTGGACCGCCCGGGGAGAGACCCAGTACTTC. The complete variable domain, with remaining parts taken from reference TRBV7-2 and TRBJ2-5, reads GAGVSQSPSNKVTEKGKDVELRCDPISGHTALYWYRQSLGQGLEFLIYFQGNSAPDKSGLPSDRFSAERTGGSVSTLTIQRTQQEDSAVYLCASSHWTARGETQYFGPGTRLLVL.

This clonotype showed up just a few times. The rearrangement uses TRBV20-1 and TRBJ1-1; the match to TRBD1 covers 7 bases. J gave up 6 bases and V 3 bases, and 7 bases lay outside the gene matches. CDR1 DFQATT and CDR2 SNEGSKA come from the germline V gene (reference sequence). The CDR3 length is 13 residues. The CDR3 loop is CSASRGEGAEAFF. DNA for the CDR3: TGCAGTGCTAGCAGGGGGGAGGGTGCTGAAGCTTTCTTT.

This clonotype was seen a handful of times. The chain has TRBV4-1 and TRBJ2-1; 7 bases map to TRBD2. CDR3 length: 14 residues. The V segment lost 2 bases and the J segment 7 bases; nucleotides outside the gene matches: 5. Per germline, CDR1 MGHRA and CDR2 YSYEKL. CDR3 nucleotide sequence: TGCGCCAGCAGCCAAAAAAACGGGGGGAATGAGCAGTTCTTC. It codes for CASSQKNGGNEQFF.

This clonotype was counted ten times or more. The chain links TRBV27 to TRBJ2-5, with TRBD2 matching 8 bases. The V gene end was trimmed by 5 bases and the J gene end by 4 bases; junction bases not matched to a gene: 12. The CDR3 spans 16 residues. Per the germline V gene, CDR1 is MNHEY and CDR2 is SMNVEV (reference sequence). The CDR3 region has the DNA TGTGCCAGCAGTCCGGGGGCGGGGGGAAACGGAGAGACCCAGTACTTC. It translates to CASSPGAGGNGETQYF.

The chain recombines TRBV7-2 with TRBJ1-2; D is unresolved. Germline CDR1 and CDR2: SGHTA and FQGNSA. There are 13 residues in the CDR3. Between the trimmed V and J ends, which lost 1 base and 5 bases, there was a span of 8 bases. The CDR3 here is CASSLGSEYGYTF. CDR3 bases: TGTGCCAGCAGCTTAGGGTCTGAGTATGGCTACACCTTC.

This clonotype was picked up many times. The chain has TRBV7-2 and TRBJ2-5, with TRBD2 identical over 8 bases. The V and J ends lost 5 bases and 2 bases, in that order; junction bases with no gene match: 10. In germline, CDR1 is SGHTA, CDR2 FQGNSA. The CDR3 spans 16 residues. The CDR3 region has the DNA TGTGCCAGCAGCCCTCTAGGCGCGGGGGGACAAGAGACCCAGTACTTC. Translating it yields CASSPLGAGGQETQYF.

The chain recombines TRBV14 with TRBJ2-1; D is unclear. This CDR3 region has 14 residues. V lost 7 bases, J lost 0 bases, and 10 bases lay in between. CDR1 SGHDN and CDR2 FVKESK come from the germline V gene. DNA for the CDR3: TGTGCCAGCACCTACTCAAGCTCCTACAATGAGCAGTTCTTC. Amino acid sequence: CASTYSSSYNEQFF.

The chain couples TRBV20-1 to TRBJ1-1; a possible D gene is TRBD1 (5 bases). The CDR3 length is 13 residues. The V end lost 4 bases, the J end lost 4 bases, and 13 bases lay between the germline ends. In germline, CDR1 is DFQATT, CDR2 SNEGSKA (reference sequence). The CDR3 protein is CSATGRVVTEAFF. CDR3 DNA: TGCAGTGCTACGGGGCGGGTGGTCACTGAAGCTTTCTTT.

V is TRBV7-8 and J is TRBJ1-1; D unresolved. The germline V and J ends were trimmed by 5 bases and 2 bases, with 15 bases remaining between them. Germline lookup yields CDR1 SGHVS and CDR2 FQNEAQ. The CDR3 consists of 15 residues. The CDR3 coding sequence is TGTGCCAGCAGCCCGTTTTCTTCGGGAAACACTGAAGCTTTCTTT. It codes for CASSPFSSGNTEAFF.

Only a few counts were recorded for this clonotype. CDR3 protein: CSAAYPGTKQQETQYF. The DNA for the CDR3 is TGCAGTGCCGCCTACCCCGGGACTAAGCAACAAGAGACCCAGTACTTC. J is TRBJ2-5 and V is TRBV20-1, with 7 bases identical to TRBD2. With 6 bases clipped from V and 2 bases from J, the junction kept 15 bases outside the gene matches. This CDR3 is 16 amino acids long. The germline V gene has CDR1 DFQATT and CDR2 SNEGSKA (reference sequence).

This clonotype was found many times. This rearrangement joins TRBV6-5 to TRBJ1-1; D is undetermined. The germline V and J ends were trimmed by 6 bases and 5 bases, with 7 bases remaining between them. Germline-derived CDR1 and CDR2 are MNHEY and SVGAGI. CDR3 length equals 11 residues. CDR3 nucleotides: TGTGCCAGCAGGAAAAGAACTGAAGCTTTCTTT. Translation gives CASRKRTEAFF.

The V and J genes are TRBV6-5 and TRBJ1-6; D call uncertain. This CDR3 has 17 residues. CDR1 is MNHEY and CDR2 is SVGAGI in the germline V gene. Trimming removed 0 bases from V and 0 bases from J, with 9 bases in between. CDR3 DNA: TGTGCCAGCAGTTACTCAGGAACAGACTCCTATAATTCACCCCTCCACTTT. The encoded protein is CASSYSGTDSYNSPLHF.

In this sample, this clonotype turned up a few times. In nucleotides, the CDR3 is TGTGCCAGCAGTTACTCTTTAGGTGTAGCCAAAAACATTCAGTACTTC. This gives the protein CASSYSLGVAKNIQYF. The V and J genes are TRBV6-5 and TRBJ2-4; no firm D call. Germline-derived CDR1 and CDR2 are MNHEY and SVGAGI. The ends were cut back, 0 bases at V and 0 bases at J, with 9 bases in the middle. This CDR3 has 16 residues.